This T cell receptor beta chain appears in the sequencing data of a study of shared clonotypes between healthy human individuals. Overall study context: Plates per donor: three CD4 naive, three CD4 memory, two CD8 naive, one CD8 memory.

Here immunoSEQ multiplex PCR was the method, and the copy in TCRdb shows in-frame clones only, minus some. The sample lists over 2 million clones; about 95% were seen once. CD45RO-negative, CCR7-positively selected cells formed the naive CD8 fraction, excluding terminally differentiated effector memory CD45RA+ cells. The germline V gene has CDR1 SQVTM and CDR2 ANQGSEA. V lost 6 bases and J lost 1, with 9 bases in between. The length of the CDR3 is 12 residues. The clonotype was recovered from a man younger than 35 in good health. This chain links TRBV29-1 with TRBJ1-1; D is ambiguous. The sequenced sample consisted of naive CD8+ T cells sorted from blood. This chain's CDR3 is CSVQTQNTEAFF. The CDR3 DNA sequence: TGCAGCGTGCAGACCCAGAACACTGAAGCTTTCTTT.